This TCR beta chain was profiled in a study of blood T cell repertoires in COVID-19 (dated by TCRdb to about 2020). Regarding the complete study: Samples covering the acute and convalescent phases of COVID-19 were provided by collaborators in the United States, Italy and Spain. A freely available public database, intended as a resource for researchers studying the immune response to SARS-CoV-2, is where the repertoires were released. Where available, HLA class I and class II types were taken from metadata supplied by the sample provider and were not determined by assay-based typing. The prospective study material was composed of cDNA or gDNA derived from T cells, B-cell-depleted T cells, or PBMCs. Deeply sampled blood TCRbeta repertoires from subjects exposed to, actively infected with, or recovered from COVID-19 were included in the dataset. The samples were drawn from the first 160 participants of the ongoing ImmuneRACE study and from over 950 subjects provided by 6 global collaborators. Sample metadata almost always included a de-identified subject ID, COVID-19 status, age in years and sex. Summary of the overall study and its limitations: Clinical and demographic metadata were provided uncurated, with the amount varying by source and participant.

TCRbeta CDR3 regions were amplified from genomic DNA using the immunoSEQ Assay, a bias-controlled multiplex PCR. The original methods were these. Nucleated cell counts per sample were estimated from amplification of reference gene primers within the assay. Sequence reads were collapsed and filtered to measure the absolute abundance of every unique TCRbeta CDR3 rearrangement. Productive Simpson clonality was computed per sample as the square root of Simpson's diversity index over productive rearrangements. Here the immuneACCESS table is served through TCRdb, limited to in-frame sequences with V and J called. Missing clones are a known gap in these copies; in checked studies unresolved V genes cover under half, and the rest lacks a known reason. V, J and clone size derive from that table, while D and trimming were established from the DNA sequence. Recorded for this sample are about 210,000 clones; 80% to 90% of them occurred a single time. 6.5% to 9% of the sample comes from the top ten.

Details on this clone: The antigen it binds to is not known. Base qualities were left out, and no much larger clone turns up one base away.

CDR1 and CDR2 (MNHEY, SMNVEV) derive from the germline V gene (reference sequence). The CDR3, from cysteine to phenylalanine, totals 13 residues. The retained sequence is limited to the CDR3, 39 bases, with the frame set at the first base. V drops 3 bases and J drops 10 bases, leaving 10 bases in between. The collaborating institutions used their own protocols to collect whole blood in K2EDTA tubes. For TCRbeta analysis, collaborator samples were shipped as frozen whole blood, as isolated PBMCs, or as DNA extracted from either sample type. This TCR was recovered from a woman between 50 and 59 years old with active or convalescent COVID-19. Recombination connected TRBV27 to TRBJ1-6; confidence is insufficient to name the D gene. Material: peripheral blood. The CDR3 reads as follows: CASSLGGLSPLHF. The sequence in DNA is TGTGCCAGCAGTTTGGGAGGGCTGTCACCCCTCCACTTT.